Below, 6 T cell receptor beta chains from the same sample are listed, as sequenced in a study of beta chain features in type 1 diabetes (dated by TCRdb to 2017 to 2018). Preparation of the library involved the immunoSEQ multiplex PCR assay. The entire amount of isolated RNA was reverse transcribed using the High Capacity cDNA Reverse Transcription Kit, so the sequenced TCRB transcripts were expressed ones. TCRdb took over this immuneACCESS table, retaining in-frame rearrangements with V and J assigned. Such tables are incomplete; in checked studies, under half of the missing clones stem from an unresolved V gene, and the remainder is unexplained. This sample is represented by approximately 250,000 clones; around an eighth of them were singletons. The ten biggest clones cover more than 0.025% of the sample. Sequencing used naive CD4+ T cells from blood. The intended sense of this specimen's cell subset or site label: true naive CD4+ T cells. The receptors here all came from a woman aged 40 to 50 in good health.

This clone turned up a few times. V and J are TRBV5-1 and TRBJ2-5; D possibly corresponds to TRBD2 (5 bases). The DNA end is more similar to TRBJ2-7, so the J call may be wrong. Germline values: CDR1 SGHRS, CDR2 YFSETQ. This CDR3 region has 14 residues. As DNA, the CDR3 is TGCGCCAGCAGCTTGGCCGGGGTACCCTACGAGCAGTACTTC. Translating it yields CASSLAGVPYEQYF.

The chain joins TRBV5-6 to TRBJ2-3; D is perhaps TRBD2 (5 bases). There are 15 residues in the CDR3. V was cut by 1 base and J by 7 bases, with 16 bases left in between. Per the germline V gene, CDR1 is SGHDT and CDR2 is YYEEEE. The CDR3, as DNA: TGTGCCAGCAGCTTGCTTACTAGAGGGTTATATACGCAGTATTTT. Translation gives CASSLLTRGLYTQYF.

The V and J genes are TRBV2 and TRBJ1-1; weak D call: TRBD1 (5 bases). Trimming pared 3 bases from V and 0 bases from J, leaving 11 bases between. The germline V gene has CDR1 SNHLY and CDR2 FYNNEI. The CDR3 runs 15 residues. DNA for the CDR3: TGTGCCAGCAGTGATATGGGCAGGGTGAACACTGAAGCTTTCTTT. Translated: CASSDMGRVNTEAFF. Supplemented by reference TRBV2 and TRBJ1-1, the full variable domain reads EPEVTQTPSHQVTQMGQEVILRCVPISNHLYFYWYRQILGQKVEFLVSFYNNEISEKSEIFDDQFSVERPDGSNFTLKIRSTKLEDSAMYFCASSDMGRVNTEAFFGQGTRLTVV.

CDR3 nucleotides: TGTGCCAGCATTCCAGGGTCACCGTTGGCCGAGACCCAGTACTTC. The encoded protein is CASIPGSPLAETQYF. This rearrangement joins TRBV6-1 to TRBJ2-5; D is possibly TRBD1 (5 bases). The germline CDR1 and CDR2 sequences are MNHNS and SASEGT. V was pared by 7 bases and J by 5 bases, with 20 bases between. CDR3 size: 15 residues.

V gene TRBV2 combines with J gene TRBJ1-2, with D perhaps matching TRBD1 (5 bases). Germline CDR1 reads SNHLY; CDR2 reads FYNNEI. CDR3 length: 13 residues. Trimming stripped 7 bases from V and 2 bases from J, with 11 bases between. Here the CDR3 reads CASIGGRNYGYTF. In DNA form, the CDR3 reads TGTGCCAGCATTGGGGGGAGGAACTATGGCTACACCTTC.

The rearrangement links TRBV5-1 to TRBJ2-1; 12 bases align to TRBD2. Germline CDR1 is SGHRS and CDR2 is YFSETQ. This CDR3 comprises 15 residues. V was pared by 4 bases and J by 7 bases, with 6 bases of the junction left unmatched. DNA of the CDR3: TGCGCCAGCAGCCCAGGACTAGCGGGGCCTAATGAGCAGTTCTTC. Its protein product is CASSPGLAGPNEQFF.